The clone carrying this T cell receptor beta chain was seen only once. Germline V CDR1 and CDR2: LNHDA, SQIVND (reference sequence). The CDR3 extends over 13 amino acids. V gave up 6 bases and J gave up 6 bases, with 12 bases separating them. This entry belongs to a study of blood T cells in healthy people across ages. Using a J-beta primer mix together with a sample-barcoded 5' primer, a second PCR was run for about 6 to 11 cycles. TCRdb re-called the 5' RACE reads through MiXCR, storing one row per CDR3 protein. The sample includes about 1.4 million distinct CDR3 sequences, 59% of them seen just once.

This sequence originates from a man aged 18 to 29 in good health. V gene TRBV19 combines with J gene TRBJ2-1; TRBD1 might be the D (6 bases). Material for sequencing was blood. CDR3 sequence reads: CASSQTGFNEQFF. In DNA form, the CDR3 reads TGTGCCAGTAGCCAAACAGGGTTCAATGAGCAGTTCTTC.